These 8 T cell receptor beta chains were sequenced from one sample in a study of somatic mutations in cytotoxic T cells in rheumatoid arthritis. Measured with immunoSEQ multiplex PCR; TCRdb has only the in-frame clones, and not every one. In the table there are approximately 3,800 clones, roughly 72% of which are singletons. Sequenced: CD8+ T cells sorted from blood. The origin of the receptors is an adult with rheumatoid arthritis.

This sequence joins TRBV7-8 and TRBJ2-2, with D perhaps matching TRBD2 (6 bases). Germline lookup yields CDR1 SGHVS and CDR2 FQNEAQ. With 5 bases removed from V and 6 bases from J, the gap between germline ends came to 16 bases. The CDR3 totals 15 residues. The CDR3 sequence is CASSTRGLLPGELFF. Written as DNA, the CDR3 is TGTGCCAGCAGCACTAGAGGACTATTACCCGGGGAGCTGTTTTTT.

The gene calls are TRBV11-3 and TRBJ1-6; D ambiguous. V lost 6 bases and J lost 10, with 7 bases in between. Germline V gene data show CDR1 as SGHNT and CDR2 as YENEEA. The length of the CDR3 is 11 residues. The CDR3 DNA reads TGTGCCAGCAGTAAGAGGTCACCCCTCCACTTT. This gives the protein CASSKRSPLHF. Based on the CDR3 plus reference TRBV11-3 and TRBJ1-6, the full variable domain is EAGVVQSPRYKIIEKKQPVAFWCNPISGHNTLYWYLQNLGQGPELLIRYENEEAVDDSQLPKDRFSAERLKGVDSTLKIQPAELGDSAVYLCASSKRSPLHFGNGTRLTVT.

The chain links TRBV28 to TRBJ2-3, with D perhaps TRBD2 (7 bases). V lost 10 bases and J lost 0, with 14 bases in between. This CDR3 is built from 14 residues. Germline V gene sequence: CDR1 MDHEN, CDR2 SYDVKM. The DNA for the CDR3 is TGTGCCACCAACGGGGGGCAGAGCACAGATACGCAGTATTTT. Translated, it gives CATNGGQSTDTQYF.

The chain joins TRBV7-8 to TRBJ2-3, with 7 bases matching TRBD1. The V segment lost 5 bases and the J segment 3 bases; nucleotides outside the gene matches: 5. There are 14 residues in the CDR3. In germline, CDR1 is SGHVS, CDR2 FQNEAQ. CDR3 sequence: CASSHDRETDTQYF. The CDR3 DNA follows: TGTGCCAGCAGCCACGACAGGGAGACAGATACGCAGTATTTT.

The V gene is TRBV28, the J gene TRBJ2-3; TRBD1 aligns across 8 bases. The ends lost 1 base at V and 4 bases at J; junction bases unmatched: 4. The CDR3 extends over 15 amino acids. CDR1 MDHEN and CDR2 SYDVKM come from the germline V gene. The CDR3 loop is CASSLLIQGADTQYF. The CDR3 DNA reads as TGTGCCAGCAGTTTATTGATACAGGGGGCAGATACGCAGTATTTT.

The chain couples TRBV2 to TRBJ2-3; 10 bases agree with TRBD2. V shed 7 bases and J 0 bases; nucleotides not matched to a gene: 4. Germline-derived CDR1 and CDR2 are SNHLY and FYNNEI. The CDR3 extends over 15 amino acids. Here the CDR3 reads CASTGLAASTDTQYF. DNA for the CDR3: TGTGCCAGCACTGGACTAGCGGCTAGCACAGATACGCAGTATTTT.

This chain uses TRBV27 with TRBJ1-2; a weak D match, TRBD1 (5 bases). CDR1 is MNHEY, CDR2 SMNVEV, per germline (reference sequence). This CDR3 has 16 amino acids. Trimming left V 8 bases short and J 8 bases short, with 27 bases between. The CDR3 coding sequence is TGTGCCAGCCTGCCGTCCGGGGGAAATCCTATCGGCGGCTACACCTTC. As protein: CASLPSGGNPIGGYTF.

This sequence joins TRBV28 and TRBJ1-6; maybe TRBD1 (5 bases). Germline CDR1 MDHEN, CDR2 SYDVKM. Between the trimmed V and J ends, which lost 6 bases and 0 bases, there was a span of 12 bases. This CDR3 contains 16 residues. The CDR3 nucleotides read TGTGCCAGCAGGGGACTGCAGAGCTCCTATAATTCACCCCTCCACTTT. The encoded protein is CASRGLQSSYNSPLHF. The full variable domain, its missing parts supplied by reference TRBV28 and TRBJ1-6, is DVKVTQSSRYLVKRTGEKVFLECVQDMDHENMFWYRQDPGLGLRLIYFSYDVKMKEKGDIPEGYSVSREKKERFSLILESASTNQTSMYLCASRGLQSSYNSPLHFGNGTRLTVT.